This T cell receptor beta chain stems from a study of blood T cell repertoires in COVID-19. TCRdb keeps only in-frame clones here, not all; method: immunoSEQ multiplex PCR. The sample lists 200,000 to 250,000 clones, 80% to 90% seen once, with over 3% in the top ten. This CDR3 has 16 amino acids. Germline V lookup: CDR1 SNHLY, CDR2 FYNNEI. V gave up 3 bases and J gave up 3 bases; unmatched junction bases: 9. There are a few counts of this clone. This chain links TRBV2 with TRBJ1-2; 8 positions agree with TRBD1. The sample was PBMCs or T cells enriched from blood (not recorded which). This TCR was recovered from a woman aged 45-65 years in a cohort exposed to, infected with or recovered from COVID-19 (not recorded which). In DNA form, the CDR3 reads TGTGCCAGCAGTGAGGGACAGGCTCTGGCGCACTATGGCTACACCTTC. Residues: CASSEGQALAHYGYTF.